The rows below give T cell receptor beta chains drawn from one sample of a study of blood T cell repertoires in COVID-19. Libraries were prepared by immunoSEQ multiplex PCR; TCRdb keeps only in-frame clonotypes and omits some of them. The data hold 30,000 to 40,000 clones, with approximately 85% observed a single time. The sample was peripheral blood. Receptor source: a man between 60 and 70 years old with active or convalescent COVID-19. Both conserved end residues are part of each CDR3. D genes are given only for firm matches. Not all rows give a size; the values are once, few, many and, for expanded clones, a class.

size: NA; V: TRBV9; D: NA; J: TRBJ1-2; CDR3: CASSAVGQGRLGYGYTF; DNA: TGTGCCAGCAGCGCCGTGGGGCAGGGGCGCCTTGGCTATGGCTACACCTTC
size: NA; V: TRBV21-1; D: NA; J: TRBJ1-2; CDR3: CASSKEGAPPYGYTF; DNA: TGTGCCAGCAGCAAGGAGGGGGCCCCTCCCTATGGCTACACCTTC
size: NA; V: TRBV19; D: NA; J: TRBJ2-1; CDR3: CASSYRVTRGNEQFF; DNA: TGTGCCAGTAGCTACAGGGTTACCCGGGGCAATGAGCAGTTCTTC
size: NA; V: TRBV5-4; D: NA; J: TRBJ1-2; CDR3: CASSLQGLYTF; DNA: TGTGCCAGCAGCCTACAGGGCCTCTACACCTTC
size: once; V: TRBV2; D: NA; J: TRBJ2-3; CDR3: CASSESAGNTDTQYF; DNA: TGTGCCAGCAGTGAGTCAGCGGGCAACACAGATACGCAGTATTTT
size: NA; V: TRBV12-3/TRBV12-4; D: NA; J: TRBJ2-2; CDR3: CASSLEGARELFF; DNA: TGTGCCAGCAGTTTGGAGGGGGCCCGGGAGCTGTTTTTT
size: NA; V: TRBV28; D: TRBD2; J: TRBJ2-1; CDR3: CASSFPGLAGEQFF; DNA: TGTGCCAGCAGTTTCCCGGGACTAGCGGGTGAGCAGTTCTTC
size: NA; V: TRBV10-3; D: NA; J: TRBJ1-3; CDR3: CAISEWAHTIYF; DNA: TGTGCCATCAGTGAGTGGGCGCACACCATATATTTT
size: NA; V: TRBV7-9; D: NA; J: TRBJ1-4; CDR3: CASSSPTLTTATNEKLFF; DNA: TGTGCCAGCAGCTCACCGACACTTACAACGGCAACTAATGAAAAACTGTTTTTT
size: NA; V: TRBV29-1; D: TRBD2; J: TRBJ2-3; CDR3: CSSMGRGAADTQYF; DNA: TGCAGCTCCATGGGGCGGGGGGCCGCGGATACGCAGTATTTT
size: NA; V: TRBV19; D: TRBD1; J: TRBJ1-6; CDR3: CASSMGQRSSYNSPLHF; DNA: TGTGCCAGTAGTATGGGACAGAGGAGCTCCTATAATTCACCCCTCCACTTT
size: NA; V: TRBV1; D: NA; J: TRBJ1-1; CDR3: CTSDRVNTEAFF; DNA: TGCACCAGCGACAGGGTGAACACTGAAGCTTTCTTT